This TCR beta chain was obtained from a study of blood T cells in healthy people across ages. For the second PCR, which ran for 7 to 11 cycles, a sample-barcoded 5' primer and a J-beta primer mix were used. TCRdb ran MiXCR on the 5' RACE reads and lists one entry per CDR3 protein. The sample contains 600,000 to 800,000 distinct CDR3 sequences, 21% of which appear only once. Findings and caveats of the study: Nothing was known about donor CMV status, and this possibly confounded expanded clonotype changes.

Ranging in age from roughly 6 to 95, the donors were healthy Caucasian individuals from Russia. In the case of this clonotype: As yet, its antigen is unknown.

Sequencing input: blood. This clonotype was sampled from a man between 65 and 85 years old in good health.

CDR3: CASSLDPGDNSPLHF. The DNA of the CDR3 is TGTGCCAGCAGCTTGGATCCAGGTGATAATTCACCCCTCCACTTT. The V gene is TRBV7-2, the J gene TRBJ1-6; D is unclear. Germline-derived CDR1 and CDR2 are SGHTA and FQGNSA. This CDR3 is 15 amino acids long. V was trimmed by 3 bases and J by 5 bases, leaving 11 bases between them.